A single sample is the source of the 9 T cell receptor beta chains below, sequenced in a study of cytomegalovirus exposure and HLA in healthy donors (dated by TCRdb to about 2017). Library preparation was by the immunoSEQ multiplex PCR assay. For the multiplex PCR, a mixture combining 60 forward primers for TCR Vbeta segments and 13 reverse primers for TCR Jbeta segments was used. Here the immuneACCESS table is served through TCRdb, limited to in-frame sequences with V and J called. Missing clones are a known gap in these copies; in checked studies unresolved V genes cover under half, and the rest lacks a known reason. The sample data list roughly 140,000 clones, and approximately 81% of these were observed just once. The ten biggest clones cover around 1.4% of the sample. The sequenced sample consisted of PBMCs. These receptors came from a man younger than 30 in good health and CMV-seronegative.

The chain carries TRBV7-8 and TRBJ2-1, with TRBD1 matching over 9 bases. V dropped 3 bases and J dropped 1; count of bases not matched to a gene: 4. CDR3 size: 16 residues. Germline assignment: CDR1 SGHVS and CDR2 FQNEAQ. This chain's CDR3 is CASSLNRGPSYNEQFF. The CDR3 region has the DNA TGTGCCAGCAGCTTGAACAGGGGGCCATCCTACAATGAGCAGTTCTTC.

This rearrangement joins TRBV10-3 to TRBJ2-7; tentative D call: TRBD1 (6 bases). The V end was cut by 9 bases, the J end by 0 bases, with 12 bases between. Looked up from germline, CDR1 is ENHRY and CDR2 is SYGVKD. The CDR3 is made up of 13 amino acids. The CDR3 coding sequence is TGTGCCATGCGACAGGACAGCTCCTACGAGCAGTACTTC. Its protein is CAMRQDSSYEQYF.

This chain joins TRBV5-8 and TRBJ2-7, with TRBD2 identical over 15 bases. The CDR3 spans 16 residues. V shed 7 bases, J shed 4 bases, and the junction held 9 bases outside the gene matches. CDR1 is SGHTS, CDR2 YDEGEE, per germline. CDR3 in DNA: TGTGCCAGCGGACTAGCGGGAGGGCCGGTGTTATACGAGCAGTACTTC. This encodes CASGLAGGPVLYEQYF.

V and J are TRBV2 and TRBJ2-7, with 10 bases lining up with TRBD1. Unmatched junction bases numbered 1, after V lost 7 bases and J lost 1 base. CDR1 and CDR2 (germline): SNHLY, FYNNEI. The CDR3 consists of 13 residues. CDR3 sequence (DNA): TGTGCCAGCACGGGACAGGGGTCCTACGAGCAGTACTTC. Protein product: CASTGQGSYEQYF.

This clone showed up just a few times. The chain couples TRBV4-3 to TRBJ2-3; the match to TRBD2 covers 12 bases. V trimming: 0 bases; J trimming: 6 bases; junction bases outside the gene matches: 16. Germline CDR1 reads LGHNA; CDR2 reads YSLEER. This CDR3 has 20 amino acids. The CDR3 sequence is CASSQDPPSGRAGGSDTQYF. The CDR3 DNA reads TGCGCCAGCAGCCAAGATCCTCCTAGCGGGAGGGCCGGTGGTAGCGATACGCAGTATTTT.

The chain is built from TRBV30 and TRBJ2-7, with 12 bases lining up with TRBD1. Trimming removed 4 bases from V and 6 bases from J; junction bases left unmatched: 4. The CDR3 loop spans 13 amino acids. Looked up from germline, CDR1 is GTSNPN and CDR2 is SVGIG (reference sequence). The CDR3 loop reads CAWTGQGAGEQYF. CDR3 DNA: TGTGCCTGGACGGGACAGGGGGCGGGCGAGCAGTACTTC.

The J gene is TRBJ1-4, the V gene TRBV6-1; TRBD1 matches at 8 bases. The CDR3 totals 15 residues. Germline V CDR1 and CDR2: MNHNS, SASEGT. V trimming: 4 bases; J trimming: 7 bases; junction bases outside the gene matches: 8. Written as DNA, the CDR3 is TGTGCCAGCAGTGCCCAGGTTGGACAGGGTGAAAAACTGTTTTTT. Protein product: CASSAQVGQGEKLFF.

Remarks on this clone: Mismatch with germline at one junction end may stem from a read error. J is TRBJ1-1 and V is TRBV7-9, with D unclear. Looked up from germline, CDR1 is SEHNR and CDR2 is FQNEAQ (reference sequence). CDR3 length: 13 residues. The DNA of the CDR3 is TGTGCCGGCAGCTTTAGGGAGGCCACTGAAGCTTTCTTT. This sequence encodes CAGSFREATEAFF.

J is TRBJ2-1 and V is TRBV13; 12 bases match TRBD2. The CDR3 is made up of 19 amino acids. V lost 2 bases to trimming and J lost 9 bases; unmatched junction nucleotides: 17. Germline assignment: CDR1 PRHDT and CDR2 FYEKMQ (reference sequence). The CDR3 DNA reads TGTGCCAGCAGCTTAATCAGGACTAGCGGGACCTACCCCTTAGGTGAGCAGTTCTTC. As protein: CASSLIRTSGTYPLGEQFF.